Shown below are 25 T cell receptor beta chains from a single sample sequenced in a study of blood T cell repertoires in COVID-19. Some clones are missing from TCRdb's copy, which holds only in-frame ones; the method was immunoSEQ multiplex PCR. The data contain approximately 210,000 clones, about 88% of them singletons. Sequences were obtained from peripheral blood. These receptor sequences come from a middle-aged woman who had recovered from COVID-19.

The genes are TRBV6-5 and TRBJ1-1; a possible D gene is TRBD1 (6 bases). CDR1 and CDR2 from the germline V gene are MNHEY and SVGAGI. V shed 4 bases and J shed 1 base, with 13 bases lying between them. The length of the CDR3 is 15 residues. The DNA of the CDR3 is TGTGCCAGCAGTTCCGCCGGGACACCGAACACTGAAGCTTTCTTT. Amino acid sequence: CASSSAGTPNTEAFF.

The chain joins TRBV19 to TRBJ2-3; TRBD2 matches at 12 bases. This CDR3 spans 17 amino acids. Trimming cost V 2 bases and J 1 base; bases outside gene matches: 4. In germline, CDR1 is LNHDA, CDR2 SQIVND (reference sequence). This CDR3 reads CASSIRLAGGGTDTQYF. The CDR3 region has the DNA TGTGCCAGTAGTATAAGGCTAGCGGGAGGGGGCACAGATACGCAGTATTTT.

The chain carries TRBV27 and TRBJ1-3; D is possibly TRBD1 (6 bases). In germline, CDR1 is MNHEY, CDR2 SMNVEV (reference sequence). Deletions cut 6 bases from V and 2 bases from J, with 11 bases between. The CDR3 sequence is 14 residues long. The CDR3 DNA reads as TGTGCCAGCAGGTCCAGGGGAACTGGAAACACCATATATTTT. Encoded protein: CASRSRGTGNTIYF.

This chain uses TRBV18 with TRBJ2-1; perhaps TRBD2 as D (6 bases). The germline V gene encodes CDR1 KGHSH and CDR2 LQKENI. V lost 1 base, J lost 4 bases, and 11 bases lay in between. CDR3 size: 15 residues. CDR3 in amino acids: CASSPRDGGYNEQFF. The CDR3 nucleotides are TGTGCCAGCTCACCACGGGACGGGGGATACAATGAGCAGTTCTTC.

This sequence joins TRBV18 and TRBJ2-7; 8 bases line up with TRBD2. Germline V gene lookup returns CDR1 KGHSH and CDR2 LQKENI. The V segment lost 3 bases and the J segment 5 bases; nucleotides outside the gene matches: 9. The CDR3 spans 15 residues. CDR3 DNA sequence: TGTGCCAGCTCACCGTCCCGGACTAGCTGGGACGAGCAGTACTTC. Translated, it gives CASSPSRTSWDEQYF.

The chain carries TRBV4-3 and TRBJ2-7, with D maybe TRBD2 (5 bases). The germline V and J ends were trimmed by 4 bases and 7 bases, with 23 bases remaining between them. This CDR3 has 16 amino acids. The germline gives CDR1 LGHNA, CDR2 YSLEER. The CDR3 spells CASSLAAARGMVEQYF. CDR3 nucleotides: TGCGCCAGCAGCCTCGCAGCGGCCCGAGGCATGGTGGAGCAGTACTTC.

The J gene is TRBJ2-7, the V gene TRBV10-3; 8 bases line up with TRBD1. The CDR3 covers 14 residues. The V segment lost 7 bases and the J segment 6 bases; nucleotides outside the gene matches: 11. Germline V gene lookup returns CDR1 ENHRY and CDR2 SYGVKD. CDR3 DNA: TGTGCCATCAACCGAGGACAGGGTGGGGGCGAGCAGTACTTC. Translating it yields CAINRGQGGGEQYF.

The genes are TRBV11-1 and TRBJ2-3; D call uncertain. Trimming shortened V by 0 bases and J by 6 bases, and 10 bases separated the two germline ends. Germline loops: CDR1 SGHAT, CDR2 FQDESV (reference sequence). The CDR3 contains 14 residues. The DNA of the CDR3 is TGTGCCAGCAGCTTAGCACTACCGCAGGATACGCAGTATTTT. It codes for CASSLALPQDTQYF.

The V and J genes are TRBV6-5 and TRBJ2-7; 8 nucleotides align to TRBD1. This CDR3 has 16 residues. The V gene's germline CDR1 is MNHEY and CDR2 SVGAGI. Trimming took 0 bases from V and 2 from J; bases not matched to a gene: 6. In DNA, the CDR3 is TGTGCCAGCAGTTACTCGTTGACAGGGGCGGCCTACGAGCAGTACTTC. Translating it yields CASSYSLTGAAYEQYF.

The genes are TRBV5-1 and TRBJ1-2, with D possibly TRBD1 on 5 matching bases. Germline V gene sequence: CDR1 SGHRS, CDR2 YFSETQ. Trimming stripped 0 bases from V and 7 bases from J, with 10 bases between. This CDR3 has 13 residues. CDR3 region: CASSLEGRGGYTF. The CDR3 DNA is TGCGCCAGCAGCTTGGAGGGGAGGGGTGGCTACACCTTC.

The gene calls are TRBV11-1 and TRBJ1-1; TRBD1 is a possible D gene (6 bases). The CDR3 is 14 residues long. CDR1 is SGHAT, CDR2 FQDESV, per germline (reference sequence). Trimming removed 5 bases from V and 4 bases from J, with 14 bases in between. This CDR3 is CASSQQGGGTEAFF. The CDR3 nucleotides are TGTGCCAGCAGCCAACAGGGCGGCGGCACTGAAGCTTTCTTT.

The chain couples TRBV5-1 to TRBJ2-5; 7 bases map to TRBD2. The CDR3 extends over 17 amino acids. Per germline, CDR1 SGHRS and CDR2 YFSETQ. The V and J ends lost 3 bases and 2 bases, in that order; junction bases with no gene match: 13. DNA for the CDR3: TGCGCCAGCAGCTCCTCTAGCGGTAGCGGGTTACAAGAGACCCAGTACTTC. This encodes CASSSSSGSGLQETQYF.

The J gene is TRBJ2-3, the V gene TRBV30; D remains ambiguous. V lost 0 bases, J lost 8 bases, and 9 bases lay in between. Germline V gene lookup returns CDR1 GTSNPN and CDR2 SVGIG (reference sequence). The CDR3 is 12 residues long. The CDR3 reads CAWSVLSGTQYF. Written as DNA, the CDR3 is TGTGCCTGGAGTGTTCTGTCAGGTACGCAGTATTTT.

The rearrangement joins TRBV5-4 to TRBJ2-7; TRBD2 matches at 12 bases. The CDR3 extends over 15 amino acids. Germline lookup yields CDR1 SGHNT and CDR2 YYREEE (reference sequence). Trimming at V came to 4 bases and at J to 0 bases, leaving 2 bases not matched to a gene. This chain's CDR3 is CASSATSGSSYEQYF. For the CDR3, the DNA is TGTGCCAGCAGCGCGACTAGCGGGAGCTCCTACGAGCAGTACTTC.

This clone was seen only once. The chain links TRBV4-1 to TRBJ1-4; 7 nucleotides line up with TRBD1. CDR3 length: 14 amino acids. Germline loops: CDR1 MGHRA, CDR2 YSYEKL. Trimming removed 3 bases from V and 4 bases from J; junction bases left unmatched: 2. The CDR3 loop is CASSHTGVNEKLFF. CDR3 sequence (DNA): TGCGCCAGCAGCCACACAGGGGTTAATGAAAAACTGTTTTTT.

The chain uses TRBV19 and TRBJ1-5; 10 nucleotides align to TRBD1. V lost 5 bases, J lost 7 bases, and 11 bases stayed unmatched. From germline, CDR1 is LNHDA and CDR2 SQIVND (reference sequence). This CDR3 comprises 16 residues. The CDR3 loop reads CASSPRQGAMVQPQHF. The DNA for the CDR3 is TGTGCCAGTAGTCCCCGACAGGGGGCGATGGTGCAGCCCCAGCATTTT.

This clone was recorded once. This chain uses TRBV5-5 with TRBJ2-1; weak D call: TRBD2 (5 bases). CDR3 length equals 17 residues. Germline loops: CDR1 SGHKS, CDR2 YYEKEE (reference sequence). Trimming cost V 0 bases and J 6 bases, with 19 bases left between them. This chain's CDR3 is CASSLGPGMRAGNEQFF. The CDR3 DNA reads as TGTGCCAGCAGCTTGGGGCCCGGGATGAGGGCCGGCAATGAGCAGTTCTTC.

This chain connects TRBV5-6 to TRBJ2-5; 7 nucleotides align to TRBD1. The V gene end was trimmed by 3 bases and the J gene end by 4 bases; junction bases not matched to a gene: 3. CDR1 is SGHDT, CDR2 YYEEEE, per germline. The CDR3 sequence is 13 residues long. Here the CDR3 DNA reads TGTGCCAGCAGCTCCTACAGGGGAGAGACCCAGTACTTC. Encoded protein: CASSSYRGETQYF.

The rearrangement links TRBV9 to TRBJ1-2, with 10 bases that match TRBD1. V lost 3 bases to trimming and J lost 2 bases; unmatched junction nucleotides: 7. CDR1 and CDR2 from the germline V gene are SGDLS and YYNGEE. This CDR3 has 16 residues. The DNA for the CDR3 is TGTGCCAGCAGCGCCGACCGGGACAGGGGAAACTATGGCTACACCTTC. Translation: CASSADRDRGNYGYTF. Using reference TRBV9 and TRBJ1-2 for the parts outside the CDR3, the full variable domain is DSGVTQTPKHLITATGQRVTLRCSPRSGDLSVYWYQQSLDQGLQFLIQYYNGEERAKGNILERFSAQQFPDLHSELNLSSLELGDSALYFCASSADRDRGNYGYTFGSGTRLTVV.

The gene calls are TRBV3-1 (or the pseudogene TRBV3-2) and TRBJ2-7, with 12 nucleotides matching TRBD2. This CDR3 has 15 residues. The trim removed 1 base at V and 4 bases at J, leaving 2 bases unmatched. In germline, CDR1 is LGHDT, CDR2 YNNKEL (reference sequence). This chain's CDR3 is CASSQGTSGNYEQYF. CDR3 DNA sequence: TGTGCCAGCAGCCAAGGGACTAGCGGGAATTACGAGCAGTACTTC.

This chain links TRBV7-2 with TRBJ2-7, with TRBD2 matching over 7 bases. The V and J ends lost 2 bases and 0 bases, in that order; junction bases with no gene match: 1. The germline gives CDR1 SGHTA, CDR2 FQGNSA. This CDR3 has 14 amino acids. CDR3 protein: CASSLLAASYEQYF. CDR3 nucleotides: TGTGCCAGCAGCTTACTAGCGGCCTCCTACGAGCAGTACTTC.

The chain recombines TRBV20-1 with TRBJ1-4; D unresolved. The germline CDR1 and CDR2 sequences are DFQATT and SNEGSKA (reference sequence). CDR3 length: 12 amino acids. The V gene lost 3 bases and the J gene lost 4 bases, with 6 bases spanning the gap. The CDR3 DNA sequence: TGCAGTGCTAGTGAACTTAATGAAAAACTGTTTTTT. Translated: CSASELNEKLFF.

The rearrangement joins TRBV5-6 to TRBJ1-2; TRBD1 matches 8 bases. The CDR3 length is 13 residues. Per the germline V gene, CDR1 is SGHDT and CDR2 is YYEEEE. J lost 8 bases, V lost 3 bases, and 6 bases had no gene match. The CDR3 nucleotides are TGTGCCAGCAGCTCGGGACAGGCTAGGGGCTACACCTTC. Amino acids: CASSSGQARGYTF.

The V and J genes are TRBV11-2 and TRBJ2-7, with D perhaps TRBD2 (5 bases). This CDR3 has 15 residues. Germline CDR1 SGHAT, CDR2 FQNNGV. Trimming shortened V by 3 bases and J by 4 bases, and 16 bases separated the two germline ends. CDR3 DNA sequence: TGTGCCAGCAGCTTTAACCCCTCCGGGAAGTACGAGCAGTACTTC. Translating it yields CASSFNPSGKYEQYF.

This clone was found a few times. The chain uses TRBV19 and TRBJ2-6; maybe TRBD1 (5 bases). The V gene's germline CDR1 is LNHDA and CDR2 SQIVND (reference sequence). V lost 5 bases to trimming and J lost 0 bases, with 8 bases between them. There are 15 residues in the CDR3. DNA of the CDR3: TGTGCCAGTAGTCCCGACAGCTCTGGGGCCAACGTCCTGACTTTC. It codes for CASSPDSSGANVLTF.